This is a list of T cell receptor beta chains from one sample in a study of T cells in localized non-small cell lung cancer. Data came from immunoSEQ multiplex PCR; TCRdb stores just in-frame clones and leaves some out. The sample lists about 21,000 clones, about nine tenths occurring once. The starting material was peripheral blood, obtained before any cancer treatment. The receptors were gathered from a man aged 40 to 70 with stage I lung adenocarcinoma. The CDR3 runs from the conserved cysteine through the conserved F or W. The D gene is left open where the match is weak. Only some rows state a clone size, as once, few, many or a class for expanded clones.

TRBJ1-2 | . | TRBV4-1 | . | 15 | TGCGCCAGCAGCCAAGAGGGGTCCCCGCGGAATGGCTACACCTTC | CASSQEGSPRNGYTF
TRBJ2-3 | . | TRBV6-1 | . | 14 | TGTGCCAGCAGTGGGGACGGAATCACAGATACGCAGTATTTT | CASSGDGITDTQYF
TRBJ1-3 | . | TRBV19 | . | 14 | TGTGCCAGTAGTCACCGGGGATCTGGAAACACCATATATTTT | CASSHRGSGNTIYF
TRBJ1-3 | . | TRBV14 | . | 15 | TGTGCCAGCAGCCAAGAACAAGGGAACGGAAACACCATATATTTT | CASSQEQGNGNTIYF
TRBJ1-2 | few | TRBV18 | . | 12 | TGTGCCAGCTCACCACCGGGAGATGGCTACACCTTC | CASSPPGDGYTF
TRBJ2-7 | . | TRBV4-1 | . | 14 | TGCGCCAGCAGCCAAGGTCAGGAGGTCTACGAGCAGTACTTC | CASSQGQEVYEQYF
TRBJ1-1 | . | TRBV4-2 | . | 14 | TGTGCCAGCAGCCGGAGTGGGGAGGACACTGAAGCTTTCTTT | CASSRSGEDTEAFF
TRBJ2-3 | . | TRBV5-6 | TRBD2 | 13 | TGTGCCAGCAGCAGGCGGGGGGGGGTGACGCAGTATTTT | CASSRRGGVTQYF
TRBJ1-6 | few | TRBV21-1 | . | 15 | TGTGCCAGCAGCAGGGGGACAGGCACCAGGGGACCCCTCCACTTT | CASSRGTGTRGPLHF
TRBJ2-3 | . | TRBV27 | TRBD2 | 16 | TGTGCCAGCAGTTCCCGACTAGCCTTAGGGACAGATACGCAGTATTTT | CASSSRLALGTDTQYF
TRBJ2-2 | . | TRBV18 | . | 13 | TGTGCCAGCTCGGGTCTGCCCACCGGGGAGCTGTTTTTT | CASSGLPTGELFF
TRBJ1-2 | few | TRBV10-1 | . | 9 | TGCGCCAGCGAACAGGCCTACACCTTC | CASEQAYTF
TRBJ2-2 | . | TRBV27 | TRBD2 | 17 | TGTGCCAGCAAACGGACTAGCGGGAGTACGAACACCGGGGAGCTGTTTTTT | CASKRTSGSTNTGELFF
TRBJ2-4 | once | TRBV2 | . | 14 | TGTGCCAGCAGTGATCGACTAGCCAAAAACATTCAGTACTTC | CASSDRLAKNIQYF
TRBJ2-7 | . | TRBV11-3 | TRBD2 | 17 | TGTGCCAGCAGCCTAGTGAAATTACTAGCGGGAGGGTACGAGCAGTACTTC | CASSLVKLLAGGYEQYF
TRBJ2-7 | . | TRBV7-6 | . | 15 | TGTGCCAGCAGCTTAGCGGGGGATCCGTTTTACGAGCAGTACTTC | CASSLAGDPFYEQYF
TRBJ2-2 | . | TRBV4-1 | . | 14 | TGCGCCAGCAGCCAAGTCGGGGGCACCGGGGAGCTGTTTTTT | CASSQVGGTGELFF
TRBJ2-1 | . | TRBV11-2 | TRBD2 | 16 | TGTGCCAGCAGACTCCTCCTAGCGGGAGGGAACAATGAGCAGTTCTTC | CASRLLLAGGNNEQFF
TRBJ2-7 | . | TRBV11-2 | . | 16 | TGTGCCAGCAGCTTAATGACCTTGACCGTTTCAGGCGAGCAGTACTTC | CASSLMTLTVSGEQYF
TRBJ2-2 | hyperexpanded | TRBV6-1 | TRBD2 | 16 | TGTGCCAGCAGTGAGGCTAGCGGGACGGACACCGGGGAGCTGTTTTTT | CASSEASGTDTGELFF
TRBJ2-7 | . | TRBV5-4 | . | 13 | TGTGCCAGCAGCTCCGGACAGTTCTACGAGCAGTACTTC | CASSSGQFYEQYF
TRBJ2-7 | . | TRBV30 | . | 13 | TGTGCCCGGAGCGGTCAGGCGATGTACGAGCAGTACTTC | CARSGQAMYEQYF
TRBJ1-2 | . | TRBV15 | . | 13 | TGTGCCACCAGCAGAGAGAAGAGCTGGGGCTACACCTTC | CATSREKSWGYTF
TRBJ1-2 | . | TRBV20-1 | . | 11 | TGCAGTGCTAGAAAGGACTATGGCTACACCTTC | CSARKDYGYTF
TRBJ2-7 | . | TRBV5-1 | . | 15 | TGCGCCAGCAGCGGGCCTTCATCGCCTAGTAAAGAGCAGTACTTC | CASSGPSSPSKEQYF
TRBJ2-2 | . | TRBV5-5 | TRBD2 | 17 | TGTGCCAGCAGCTCGCTATCGACTAGCGGGAGGGGCGGGGAGCTGTTTTTT | CASSSLSTSGRGGELFF
TRBJ1-2 | . | TRBV28 | . | 14 | TGTGCCAGCAGTTTGAACGGGGACCATTATGGCTACACCTTC | CASSLNGDHYGYTF
TRBJ1-2 | . | TRBV19 | . | 15 | TGTGCCAGTAGTTTACTACCGGGACAATCCTATGGCTACACCTTC | CASSLLPGQSYGYTF
TRBJ1-1 | once | TRBV28 | TRBD1 | 12 | TGTGCCACCAGACCGCCGCGACAGGGGCGTATCTTT | CATRPPRQGRIF
TRBJ1-1 | . | TRBV6-1 | . | 11 | . | CASSVGQGTFF
TRBJ1-5 | . | TRBV28 | TRBD1 | 15 | TGTGCCAGCAGTGACCGGGACAGGGTCAATCAGCCCCAGCATTTT | CASSDRDRVNQPQHF
TRBJ2-7 | . | TRBV6-5 | TRBD1 | 13 | TGTGCCAGCAGACCGGGACAGGGTGCGAAGCAGTACTTC | CASRPGQGAKQYF
TRBJ2-3 | . | TRBV6-5 | TRBD2 | 15 | TGTGCCAGCAGTTACGGACGGGGGGACACAGATACGCAGTATTTT | CASSYGRGDTDTQYF
TRBJ2-4 | . | TRBV21-1 | . | 16 | TGTGCCAGCAGCAAAGACCCAGCTGGGGCTAAAAACATTCAGTACTTC | CASSKDPAGAKNIQYF
TRBJ1-5 | . | TRBV18 | . | 14 | TGTGCCAGCTCACCCGACCACGGGAATCAGCCCCAGCATTTT | CASSPDHGNQPQHF
TRBJ1-1 | . | TRBV9 | . | 15 | TGTGCCAGCAGCGTCCAAAGCGGTCTGAACACTGAAGCTTTCTTT | CASSVQSGLNTEAFF
TRBJ1-5 | once | TRBV19 | . | 13 | TGTGCCAGTACCCTACTAGGGAATCAGCCCCAGCATTTT | CASTLLGNQPQHF
TRBJ2-7 | . | TRBV7-2 | TRBD1 | 14 | TGTGCCAGCAGCCCACAGGGGGCCTCCTACGAGCAGTACTTC | CASSPQGASYEQYF
TRBJ2-7 | . | TRBV11-2 | . | 12 | TGTGCCAGCAGCTTAGAGGCGTCCGTGCAGTACTTC | CASSLEASVQYF
TRBJ2-1 | . | TRBV2 | TRBD2 | 12 | TGTGCCAGCCAACTAGCGGGAAATGAGCAGTTCTTC | CASQLAGNEQFF
TRBJ2-7 | . | TRBV11-2 | . | 14 | TGTGCCAGCAGCTTAGGGGGGGTCCGAAGGGAGCAGTACTTC | CASSLGGVRREQYF
TRBJ1-2 | . | TRBV30 | TRBD1 | 14 | TGTGCCTGGAGTGTACTACAGGGGGCGAATGGCTACACCTTC | CAWSVLQGANGYTF
TRBJ1-2 | . | TRBV18 | TRBD1 | 12 | TGTGCCAGCTCACAACCGGGACAGGGCATGGCCTTC | CASSQPGQGMAF
TRBJ2-5 | . | TRBV18 | TRBD2 | 15 | TGTGCCAGCTCACCGGGACTAGCGGTACAAGAGACCCAGTACTTC | CASSPGLAVQETQYF
TRBJ1-1 | . | TRBV2 | TRBD1 | 13 | TGTGCCAGCAGTTTCTACAAGACAGGGCACGCTTTCTTT | CASSFYKTGHAFF
TRBJ1-1 | . | TRBV13 | . | 17 | TGTGCCAGCAGCTTAGCCTTGCAGGTTAAGGGACACACTGAAGCTTTCTTT | CASSLALQVKGHTEAFF
TRBJ1-1 | . | TRBV6-1 | TRBD1 | 15 | TGTGCCAGCACTTCCGGACAGGGCGCGAACACTGAAGCTTTCTTT | CASTSGQGANTEAFF
TRBJ2-1 | . | TRBV7-9 | . | 13 | TGTGCCAGCGAGGAGGGGTTATTTACTGAGCAGTTCTTC | CASEEGLFTEQFF